This T cell receptor beta chain was sequenced in a study of T cells in Graves' hyperthyroidism and ophthalmopathy. Germline CDR1 and CDR2: SEHNR and FQNEAQ (reference sequence). This CDR3 has 17 residues. V trimming: 1 base; J trimming: 1 base; junction bases outside the gene matches: 9. This clonotype was observed a handful of times. Amplification yielded TCR beta CDR3 regions, with RNA transcripts as the source. With the HTBI primer set, the TCR CDR3 went through a first round of RT-PCR. TCRdb fed the multiplex PCR reads into MiXCR, producing one record per CDR3 protein. Of around 280,000 distinct CDR3 sequences listed, less than 15% were seen once; the top ten hold almost 8%.

The sequencing sample was made of blood. The chain uses TRBV7-9 and TRBJ1-1, with 7 bases lining up with TRBD1. The sequence came from a woman aged 30 to 39 with Graves' hyperthyroidism that later progressed to Graves' ophthalmopathy. This CDR3 is CASSLGVGGGGNTEAFF. CDR3 nucleotide sequence: TGTGCCAGCAGCTTAGGGGTAGGGGGCGGTGGGAACACTGAAGCTTTCTTT.